This is a list of T cell receptor beta chains from one sample in a study of circulating CD8 cells and anti-PD-1 response in melanoma. TCRdb re-called the reads with MiXCR, one entry per CDR3 protein. Of fewer than 350 distinct CDR3 sequences in the sample, more than 9% were seen once. The sequences come from CD8+ T cells from PBMCs, collected at baseline or after one month of anti-PD-1 therapy (not recorded which). Receptor source: a human donor with melanoma. The donor label of this sample is uncertain. Some clones in this sample may be carry-over from other donors' samples. Each CDR3 is given with its conserved first and last residue. D genes are given only for firm matches. The listing skips clone size in some rows; elsewhere it reads once, few, many or a size class.

size,J,D,V,DNA,CDR3
medium-sized,TRBJ2-2,NA,TRBV29-1,TGCAGCGTTACGCCAGGAGGTACCGGGGAGCTGTTTTTT,CSVTPGGTGELFF
few,TRBJ2-1,NA,TRBV19,TGTGCCAGTAGTTTTGGATTCAGGGGACTCGAGTTCTTC,CASSFGFRGLEFF
few,TRBJ2-7,TRBD1,TRBV5-4,TGTGCCAGCAGCCCCGGACAGGTACACTCCTACGAGCAGTACTTC,CASSPGQVHSYEQYF
NA,TRBJ2-7,TRBD1,TRBV19,TGTGCCAGTAGTGTAATAACAGGGGACGAGCAGTACTTC,CASSVITGDEQYF
NA,TRBJ1-1,NA,TRBV19,TGTGCCAGTAGTATAGTGAGGGACACTGAAGCTTTCTTT,CASSIVRDTEAFF
large,TRBJ2-1,NA,TRBV11-1,TGTGCCAGCAGCTTAGCACAGGGTAACTCCTACAATGAGCAGTTCTTC,CASSLAQGNSYNEQFF
large,TRBJ2-1,TRBD2,TRBV20-1,TGCAGTGCTAGAGGTACTAGCGAATACAATGAGCAGTTCTTC,CSARGTSEYNEQFF
large,TRBJ2-1,TRBD2,TRBV7-2,TGTGCCAGCAGCTCTACTAGCGGGAGAGGTCTTGAGCAGTTCTTC,CASSSTSGRGLEQFF
few,TRBJ2-3,NA,TRBV20-1,TGCAGTGCTAGGGACAGAGCGGGGCTGGGCACAGATACGCAGTATTTT,CSARDRAGLGTDTQYF
medium-sized,TRBJ2-1,TRBD2,TRBV9,TGTGCCAGCAGCGCCCCGGGACTAGCGGGGGGTAAGGGCTACAATGAGCAGTTCTTC,CASSAPGLAGGKGYNEQFF
NA,TRBJ2-7,TRBD2,TRBV20-1,TGCAGTGCTAGAGACGGGGGGGAGGCCTACGAGCAGTACTTC,CSARDGGEAYEQYF
large,TRBJ2-7,TRBD1,TRBV29-1,TGCAGCGTCGAGAGACAGGGGGTAAATCAAATTGGCTACGAGCAGTACTTC,CSVERQGVNQIGYEQYF
few,TRBJ2-7,TRBD2,TRBV20-1,TGCAGTGGCACGCCACCGGGACTAGCGGGGAGATGGTTACAGAACGAGCAGTACTTC,CSGTPPGLAGRWLQNEQYF
NA,TRBJ2-7,NA,TRBV4-3,TGCGCCAGCAGCCAAGTGGCCCACTCCTACGAGCAGTACTTC,CASSQVAHSYEQYF
medium-sized,TRBJ1-6,NA,TRBV27,TGTGCCAGCAGTTACCGTACGAATTCACCCCTCCACTTT,CASSYRTNSPLHF
NA,TRBJ2-1,TRBD1,TRBV9,TGTGCCAGCAGCTCAGAGGGACAGGCGGAGGATGAGCAGTTCTTC,CASSSEGQAEDEQFF
large,TRBJ2-5,NA,TRBV30,TGTGCCTACACTGGACAGCGTACCCAGTACTTC,CAYTGQRTQYF
medium-sized,TRBJ1-1,TRBD1,TRBV9,TGTGCCAGCAGCCCCGGGACAGGGCCCACTGAAGCTTTCTTT,CASSPGTGPTEAFF
NA,TRBJ2-2,NA,TRBV19,TGTGCCAGTAGTACAAGAACATTAAACACCGGGGAGCTGTTTTTT,CASSTRTLNTGELFF
large,TRBJ2-1,NA,TRBV19,TGTGCCAGTAGTATAGTATCCGGGACCGATGAGCAGTTCTTC,CASSIVSGTDEQFF
medium-sized,TRBJ1-4,NA,TRBV27,TGTGCCAGCAGTTTATCCGGGACCTATAATGAAAAACTGTTTTTT,CASSLSGTYNEKLFF
medium-sized,TRBJ1-3,NA,TRBV19,TGTGCCCAGAATCAGGGAAACACCATATATTTT,CAQNQGNTIYF
NA,TRBJ2-7,TRBD1,TRBV6-5,TGTGCCTGCAGTGCAGGGGGTTCAGGCTACGAGCAGTACTTC,CACSAGGSGYEQYF
few,TRBJ2-7,TRBD1,TRBV27,TGTGCCAGCAGTTTGGACAGGGGGGATAACGAGCAGTACTTC,CASSLDRGDNEQYF
NA,TRBJ2-1,TRBD2,TRBV5-5,TGTGCCAGCAGCCGGGGACTAGCGGGGACCGCTCTGGGGAATGAGCAGTTCTTC,CASSRGLAGTALGNEQFF
NA,TRBJ2-2,TRBD1,TRBV28,TGTGCCAGCAGCTTCAACGTGGGACAGATTAACACCGGGGAGCTGTTTTTT,CASSFNVGQINTGELFF
medium-sized,TRBJ2-1,TRBD1,TRBV19,TGTGCCAGTAATCTGGGACAGGGATTCTACAATGAGCAGTTCTTC,CASNLGQGFYNEQFF
NA,TRBJ2-3,NA,TRBV7-9,TGTGCCAGCAGCTTAGGTCCCATGGCAGATACGCAGTATTTT,CASSLGPMADTQYF
large,TRBJ2-1,TRBD1,TRBV28,TGTGCCAGCAGCCCCGGGACAGGGTGGGGAAATGAGCAGTTCTTC,CASSPGTGWGNEQFF
few,TRBJ1-6,TRBD1,TRBV28,TGTGCCATCAGACAGGGTTGGGGTTCACCCCTCCACTTT,CAIRQGWGSPLHF
large,TRBJ2-1,TRBD1,TRBV24-1,TGTGCCACTACGTCAACAGGGGAGCTGTTCTTC,CATTSTGELFF
large,TRBJ2-2,TRBD2,TRBV30,TGTGCCTGGAGTGGCAGCGGGAGCGACACCGGGGAGCTGTTTTTT,CAWSGSGSDTGELFF
few,TRBJ2-7,TRBD2,TRBV7-2,TGTGCCAGCAGCTCGGGACTAGCGTGGGAGCAGTACTTC,CASSSGLAWEQYF
NA,TRBJ2-3,NA,TRBV7-8,TGTGCCAGCAGCCTGGGGCTCTCAGGGGAAGATACGCAGTATTTT,CASSLGLSGEDTQYF
few,TRBJ1-2,TRBD1,TRBV12-3/TRBV12-4,TGTGCCAGCAGTTCCCCTGACAGGGACTATGGCTACACCTTC,CASSSPDRDYGYTF
hyperexpanded,TRBJ1-1,NA,TRBV3-1,TGTGCCAGCAGCCAAGATATTGGGGAGACCATGAACACTGAAGCTTTCTTT,CASSQDIGETMNTEAFF
few,TRBJ1-1,NA,TRBV19,TGTGCCAGTAGTATAGTGAGGAACACTGAAGCTTTCTTT,CASSIVRNTEAFF
NA,TRBJ1-6,NA,TRBV4-1,TGCGCCAGCAGCCAAGGATGGGGCGATTCACCCCACCACTTT,CASSQGWGDSPHHF
few,TRBJ2-7,NA,TRBV19,TGTGCCAGTAGTATGACGGGGGCCTCGGGGGAGCAGTACTTC,CASSMTGASGEQYF
NA,TRBJ2-5,NA,TRBV24-1,TGTGCCCCACCGGCGGACGAGACCCAGTACTTC,CAPPADETQYF
large,TRBJ2-7,NA,TRBV6-6,TGTGCCAGCAGTCTAGGGGCCTTGGGAACAGGGTACGAGCAGTACTTC,CASSLGALGTGYEQYF
medium-sized,TRBJ1-1,NA,TRBV6-2/TRBV6-3,TGTGCCAGCAGTTACTCGATCGGAGAAGCTTTCTTT,CASSYSIGEAFF
NA,TRBJ2-7,TRBD2,TRBV28,TGTGCCAGCAGTCTGATCGGGGGGGACGAGCAGTACTTC,CASSLIGGDEQYF
large,TRBJ2-2,NA,TRBV28,TGTGCCAGCAGTTTTGTTCGGGGGCGGAACACCGGGGAGCTGTTTTTT,CASSFVRGRNTGELFF
hyperexpanded,TRBJ1-4,NA,TRBV27,TGTGCCAGCAGTAGCTGGGTGGGGGATGAAAAACTGTTTTTT,CASSSWVGDEKLFF
NA,TRBJ2-1,NA,TRBV19,TGTGCCAGTAGTAGGGTAAACTGGGGGGCGATCTACAATGAGCAGTTCTTC,CASSRVNWGAIYNEQFF
large,TRBJ2-1,NA,TRBV2,TGTGCCAGCAGTGAAACGGCGAGCTCCTACAATGAGCAGTTCTTC,CASSETASSYNEQFF
NA,TRBJ2-5,TRBD1,TRBV4-1,TGCGCCAGCAGCCAACAGGGGGCAGAACAAGAGACCCAGTACTTC,CASSQQGAEQETQYF
medium-sized,TRBJ1-1,TRBD1,TRBV19,TGTGCCAGTAGTATAGTGTGGTTGGGACAGGGGAACACTGAAGCTTTCTTT,CASSIVWLGQGNTEAFF
few,TRBJ2-7,NA,TRBV9,TGTGCCAGCAGCGTAGGGCCCGGTTACGAGCAGTACTTC,CASSVGPGYEQYF
NA,TRBJ2-2,TRBD1,TRBV12-3/TRBV12-4,TGTGCCTCGGGACAGACTACGAACACCGGGGAGCTGTTTTTT,CASGQTTNTGELFF